The text below deals with one T cell receptor (beta chain). Antigen: not known. This CDR3 has 17 residues. V shed 0 bases and J 4 bases; nucleotides not matched to a gene: 8. CDR1 is SGHNT, CDR2 YYREEE, per germline (reference sequence). This sample is part of a study of cytomegalovirus exposure and HLA in healthy donors. General observations from the study: Donor immune exposure was known only as CMV serostatus.

The PCR contained 60 Vbeta and 13 Jbeta primers. The repertoire was sequenced with immunoSEQ multiplex PCR; TCRdb's copy has only in-frame clones and lacks some. The table includes roughly 180,000 clones, around 80% detected once. This TCR derives from a woman in her 30s in good health and CMV-seropositive. The chain couples TRBV5-4 to TRBJ2-5; TRBD2 matches 11 bases. The sequenced sample was PBMCs. The DNA for the CDR3 is TGTGCCAGCAGCTTGGATGGCCTAGCGGGGGGCGTAGAGACCCAGTACTTC. It is translated as CASSLDGLAGGVETQYF. The complete variable domain, with remaining parts taken from reference TRBV5-4 and TRBJ2-5, reads ETGVTQSPTHLIKTRGQQVTLRCSSQSGHNTVSWYQQALGQGPQFIFQYYREEENGRGNFPPRFSGLQFPNYSSELNVNALELDDSALYLCASSLDGLAGGVETQYFGPGTRLLVL.